A selection of T cell receptor beta chains follows, all from one sample in a study of breast tumors, draining lymph nodes, adjacent tissues. TCRdb fed the multiplex PCR reads into MiXCR, producing one record per CDR3 protein. The repertoire holds about 170,000 distinct CDR3 sequences, with about 34% as singletons. Sequenced input: axillary lymph node tissue. All receptors come from a female donor with breast cancer. Some clones in this sample may be carry-over from other donors' samples. Each CDR3 is given with its conserved first and last residue. Each record gives: J gene, V gene, CDR3 protein.

TRBJ1-2,TRBV7-2,CASSSQLNYGYTF
TRBJ1-2,TRBV5-8,CASSPSGTGVNYGYTF
TRBJ2-2,TRBV19,CASSTRLAGAGELFF
TRBJ2-5,TRBV24-1,CATSDPGTGAETQYF
TRBJ1-1,TRBV12-3/TRBV12-4,CASTHQGGFEAFF
TRBJ1-4,TRBV7-2,CASGLVPRRVEKLFF
TRBJ2-1,TRBV7-9,CASRRAGGPGEQFF
TRBJ2-1,TRBV5-1,CASSVVGQGSEEQFF
TRBJ1-6,TRBV28,CASSLMGFNSPLHF
TRBJ1-2,TRBV3-1,CASSPGAGATKGYTF
TRBJ1-3,TRBV7-9,CASSLADPGNTIYF
TRBJ2-5,TRBV5-5,CASSSGGGYQETQYF
TRBJ1-1,TRBV15,CATSRANGQLEAFF
TRBJ1-4,TRBV24-1,CATSPCDRGGGEKLFF
TRBJ1-2,TRBV6-5,CASRPDGGGGYTF
TRBJ2-1,TRBV2,CASRAPVINEQFF
TRBJ1-4,TRBV12-3/TRBV12-4,CASSSRDYNEKLFF
TRBJ1-3,TRBV5-5,CASSWGFFSSGNTIYF
TRBJ2-5,TRBV5-6,CASSLVGAQETQYF
TRBJ2-2,TRBV6-5,CASRPYSGRGGELFF